The clone carrying this T cell receptor (beta chain) came up a few times. The data originate from a study of blood T cell repertoires in COVID-19. Study information: Acute-phase and convalescent COVID-19 samples originated in the United States, Italy and Spain. Sources were T cells, B-cell-depleted T cells, or PBMCs; the material itself was cDNA or gDNA.

The CDR3 consists of 14 residues. CDR1 is SQVTM, CDR2 ANQGSEA, per germline. V trimming: 4 bases; J trimming: 7 bases; junction bases outside the gene matches: 5. Authors' data handling: Amplification with reference gene primers provided the estimates of nucleated cell counts. Profiling relied on immunoSEQ multiplex PCR, and the TCRdb table lists in-frame clones only, not all of them. That table is the source of V, J and clone size, and D and trimming were worked out from the DNA. The data hold tens of thousands of clones, with 80% to 85% observed a single time. The clonotype comes from a human donor with acute or convalescent COVID-19. The donor label of this sample is uncertain. V and J are TRBV29-1 and TRBJ1-6, with 9 bases that match TRBD1. The sample consisted of peripheral blood. For the CDR3, the DNA is TGCAGCGTTGCGGGACAGGGTAAAAATTCACCCCTCCACTTT. Protein: CSVAGQGKNSPLHF. Complete variable domain (other parts from reference TRBV29-1 and TRBJ1-6): SAVISQKPSRDICQRGTSLTIQCQVDSQVTMMFWYRQQPGQSLTLIATANQGSEATYESGFVIDKFPISRPNLTFSTLTVSNMSPEDSSIYLCSVAGQGKNSPLHFGNGTRLTVT.